This T cell receptor beta chain was recovered during a study of shared clonotypes between healthy human individuals. Turning to this clone: Its antigen is undetermined.

TCRdb's table, derived via immunoSEQ multiplex PCR, lists solely in-frame clones and lacks some. The table has approximately 1.4 million clones, about 98% seen once. Regarding the study as a whole: A small donor pool kept down the genetic and exposure-history diversity that was represented.

The sequenced sample was naive CD4+ T cells sorted from blood. Subset given: CD45RA+ positively selected. This receptor was obtained from a man under 40 in good health.

CDR3 residues: CASSEGRGSGNQPQHF. The DNA for the CDR3 is TGTGCCAGCAGTGAAGGTCGGGGGTCGGGCAATCAGCCCCAGCATTTT. This chain uses TRBV2 with TRBJ1-5; D may be TRBD1 (5 bases). The CDR3 runs to 16 residues. V gave up 1 base and J gave up 2 bases, with 12 bases separating them. The germline gives CDR1 SNHLY, CDR2 FYNNEI.